A single sample gave rise to the 20 T cell receptor beta chains below, sequenced in a study of T cell responses to AZD1222 COVID-19 vaccine. The method was immunoSEQ multiplex PCR; TCRdb's version includes in-frame clones alone and lacks a portion of them. The sample lists approximately 85,000 clones, less than 90% occurring once. Here the sequenced sample was peripheral blood, taken on day 0 of AZD1222 vaccination. These receptors were obtained from an adult in good health.

The chain combines TRBV28 with TRBJ2-2, with a weak D call TRBD2 (6 bases). Germline CDR1 reads MDHEN; CDR2 reads SYDVKM. The V end was cut by 5 bases, the J end by 0 bases, with 10 bases between. This CDR3 is 15 amino acids long. The CDR3 DNA is TGTGCCAGCAGTCCGCGACTAGCGAACACCGGGGAGCTGTTTTTT. It encodes CASSPRLANTGELFF.

The gene calls are TRBV7-6 and TRBJ2-7; 12 bases map to TRBD2. V lost 1 base and J lost 7; bases outside the gene matches: 11. The CDR3 is 17 amino acids. Germline V gene sequence: CDR1 SGHVS, CDR2 FNYEAQ. DNA for the CDR3: TGTGCCAGCAGCTTAGATCTTAGACTAGCGGGAGTGGAAGAGCAGTACTTC. Encoded protein: CASSLDLRLAGVEEQYF.

The V call is TRBV18, the J call TRBJ2-3; the D is unclear. Trimming pared 5 bases from V and 2 bases from J, leaving 11 bases between. The CDR3 loop spans 14 amino acids. Germline CDR1 and CDR2: KGHSH and LQKENI. The CDR3 DNA reads as TGTGCCAGCTCAGCTAGGGCAGACACAGATACGCAGTATTTT. As protein: CASSARADTDTQYF.

The chain has TRBV6-5 and TRBJ1-5; D may be TRBD1 (5 bases). V shed 1 base and J shed 5 bases, with 9 bases lying between them. Germline lookup yields CDR1 MNHEY and CDR2 SVGAGI. This CDR3 comprises 14 residues. The CDR3 nucleotides read TGTGCCAGCAGTTACTTGGGGGGATATCAGCCCCAGCATTTT. This encodes CASSYLGGYQPQHF.

This chain links TRBV5-1 with TRBJ1-3; D may be TRBD1 (5 bases). Per the germline V gene, CDR1 is SGHRS and CDR2 is YFSETQ. Trimming stripped 1 base from V and 2 bases from J, with 10 bases between. The CDR3 contains 15 residues. For the CDR3, the DNA is TGCGCCAGCAGCTTGTCGGGGGAAACTGGAAACACCATATATTTT. Translation gives CASSLSGETGNTIYF.

CDR3 protein: CASSSGLLSTDTQYF. The CDR3 DNA reads TGTGCCAGCAGCTCGGGACTCCTCTCCACAGATACGCAGTATTTT. V usage is TRBV11-2 and J usage is TRBJ2-3; D is perhaps TRBD2 (6 bases). Germline V gene sequence: CDR1 SGHAT, CDR2 FQNNGV. Deletions cut 4 bases from V and 2 bases from J, with 13 bases between. The CDR3 sequence is 15 residues long.

The chain has TRBV27 and TRBJ1-1, with D uncertain. V was pared by 3 bases and J by 6 bases, with 14 bases between. The CDR3 totals 14 residues. Germline assignment: CDR1 MNHEY and CDR2 SMNVEV (reference sequence). CDR3 coding DNA: TGTGCCAGCAGTTTTGGCCCGTCAATCTCTGAAGCTTTCTTT. The encoded protein is CASSFGPSISEAFF.

The table lists this clone with a count of one. The chain uses TRBV7-3 and TRBJ2-2; 9 bases fit TRBD2. The ends lost 5 bases at V and 4 bases at J; junction bases unmatched: 5. The CDR3 contains 15 residues. CDR1 is SGHTA and CDR2 is FQGTGA in the germline V gene. The CDR3 spells CASSHGTSSTGELFF. The CDR3 region has the DNA TGTGCCAGCAGCCACGGGACTAGCAGCACCGGGGAGCTGTTTTTT.

The chain employs TRBV10-3 and TRBJ2-7; no reliable D call. CDR3 size: 12 residues. Germline V CDR1 and CDR2: ENHRY, SYGVKD. With 8 bases removed from V and 2 bases from J, the gap between germline ends came to 10 bases. The CDR3 sequence is CAISGSPYEQYF. CDR3 DNA: TGTGCCATCTCCGGATCCCCCTACGAGCAGTACTTC.

The rearrangement links TRBV20-1 to TRBJ2-7; 8 bases are shared with TRBD2. Germline assignment: CDR1 DFQATT and CDR2 SNEGSKA (reference sequence). V lost 3 bases to trimming and J lost 0 bases; unmatched junction nucleotides: 4. The CDR3 runs to 14 residues. The CDR3 nucleotides are TGCAGTGCTAGTAGGCTAGCGGGCTCCTACGAGCAGTACTTC. Translating gives CSASRLAGSYEQYF.

The chain couples TRBV29-1 to TRBJ2-2, with 8 bases that match TRBD1. V was clipped by 2 bases and J by 5 bases; unmatched bases: 4. The CDR3 is 14 residues long. CDR1 SQVTM and CDR2 ANQGSEA come from the germline V gene. The CDR3 spells CSVEWGDRTGELFF. The CDR3 DNA is TGCAGCGTTGAATGGGGGGACAGGACCGGGGAGCTGTTTTTT.

The CDR3 spells CASSLAGRGRGTDTQYF. CDR3 sequence (DNA): TGTGCCAGCAGCTTGGCCGGGAGGGGGCGCGGTACAGATACGCAGTATTTT. The chain carries TRBV5-5 and TRBJ2-3; possibly TRBD2 for D (8 bases). Trimming stripped 0 bases from V and 3 bases from J, with 17 bases between. The CDR3 has 17 residues. Germline loops: CDR1 SGHKS, CDR2 YYEKEE (reference sequence).

The CDR3 DNA follows: TGTGCCAGCACCCACTCTAGCGGGAGTGGCGAGCAGTACTTC. Protein product: CASTHSSGSGEQYF. The J gene is TRBJ2-7, the V gene TRBV7-9, with TRBD2 matching 10 bases. Unmatched junction bases numbered 9, after V lost 7 bases and J lost 6 bases. The CDR3 totals 14 residues. Germline V gene sequence: CDR1 SEHNR, CDR2 FQNEAQ (reference sequence).

This sequence joins TRBV6-5 and TRBJ1-1; TRBD1 aligns across 7 bases. The CDR3 loop spans 14 amino acids. CDR1 and CDR2 from the germline V gene are MNHEY and SVGAGI. J was trimmed by 4 bases and V by 5 bases; bases with no gene match: 7. The chain's CDR3 is CASSRRTGSTEAFF. The CDR3 nucleotides are TGTGCCAGCAGTCGACGGACAGGATCCACTGAAGCTTTCTTT.

This clone was recorded a few times. The chain has TRBV5-1 and TRBJ2-5; possibly TRBD2 for D (5 bases). Germline lookup yields CDR1 SGHRS and CDR2 YFSETQ. There are 13 residues in the CDR3. With 4 bases removed from V and 5 bases from J, the gap between germline ends came to 12 bases. CDR3 sequence reads: CASSRSRVETQYF. The CDR3 bases are TGCGCCAGCAGCCGCTCGCGGGTGGAGACCCAGTACTTC.

This clone was recorded a few times. CDR3 coding DNA: TGTGCCAGCAGCCTCCGACTAGCGGGAGGGCCCGGGGAGCTGTTTTTT. It encodes CASSLRLAGGPGELFF. The chain links TRBV14 to TRBJ2-2; 14 bases line up with TRBD2. The CDR3 extends over 16 amino acids. The germline gives CDR1 SGHDN, CDR2 FVKESK. The junction had 4 bases not matched to a gene; V was cut back by 4 bases and J by 6 bases.

The CDR3 DNA is TGTGCCAGTAGTCCGGACAGGGGTCAGCCCCAGCATTTT. Its protein is CASSPDRGQPQHF. This chain links TRBV19 with TRBJ1-5; 9 positions match TRBD1. This CDR3 is built from 13 residues. Losses at the gene ends were 5 bases for V and 6 bases for J; bases not matched to a gene: 2. The germline CDR1 and CDR2 sequences are LNHDA and SQIVND (reference sequence).

This clone was observed a few times. The rearrangement joins TRBV19 to TRBJ2-1, with TRBD2 as a possible D gene (5 bases). The CDR3 covers 16 residues. Per the germline V gene, CDR1 is LNHDA and CDR2 is SQIVND (reference sequence). Trimming shortened V by 0 bases and J by 7 bases, and 16 bases separated the two germline ends. The CDR3: CASSIDVATRGNEQFF. CDR3 nucleotides: TGTGCCAGTAGTATAGATGTAGCGACCCGGGGAAATGAGCAGTTCTTC.

This clone has a single count. The chain joins TRBV11-3 to TRBJ2-7, with D uncertain. There are 13 residues in the CDR3. V was trimmed by 1 base and J by 0 bases, leaving 4 bases between them. Germline-derived CDR1 and CDR2 are SGHNT and YENEEA. The CDR3 protein is CASSLGGSYEQYF. In nucleotides, the CDR3 is TGTGCCAGCAGCTTAGGGGGCTCCTACGAGCAGTACTTC.

The rearrangement joins TRBV7-8 to TRBJ2-7, with 8 positions matching TRBD2. The CDR3 length is 16 residues. Trimming cost V 3 bases and J 1 base; bases outside gene matches: 8. Looked up from germline, CDR1 is SGHVS and CDR2 is FQNEAQ. CDR3: CASSFGGASGSYEQYF. The DNA for the CDR3 is TGTGCCAGCAGCTTTGGGGGGGCTAGCGGGTCCTACGAGCAGTACTTC. Looking up the rest from reference TRBV7-8 and TRBJ2-7 gives the full variable domain: GAGVSQSPRYKVAKRGQDVALRCDPISGHVSLFWYQQALGQGPEFLTYFQNEAQLDKSGLPSDRFFAERPEGSVSTLKIQRTQQEDSAVYLCASSFGGASGSYEQYFGPGTRLTVT.